Sequencing of this TCR beta chain was carried out in a study of blood T cell repertoires in COVID-19. Study in general: Sample material is recorded as cDNA or gDNA derived from T cells, B-cell-depleted T cells, or PBMCs.

V lost 4 bases, J lost 2 bases, and 20 bases lay in between. CDR1 and CDR2 from the germline V gene are SGHNT and YYREEE (reference sequence). The CDR3 extends over 17 amino acids. TCRdb's table, derived via immunoSEQ multiplex PCR, lists solely in-frame clones and lacks some. The table records over 70,000 clones, 88% of them present only once. The source of this sequence is a man older than 75 with acute or convalescent COVID-19. Sequenced input: peripheral blood. This sequence joins TRBV5-4 and TRBJ2-3; D perhaps matches TRBD2 (5 bases). The CDR3 DNA is TGTGCCAGCAGCCTGAGCCGGGGTGGCGGAGCCACAGATACGCAGTATTTT. Translated, it gives CASSLSRGGGATDTQYF.